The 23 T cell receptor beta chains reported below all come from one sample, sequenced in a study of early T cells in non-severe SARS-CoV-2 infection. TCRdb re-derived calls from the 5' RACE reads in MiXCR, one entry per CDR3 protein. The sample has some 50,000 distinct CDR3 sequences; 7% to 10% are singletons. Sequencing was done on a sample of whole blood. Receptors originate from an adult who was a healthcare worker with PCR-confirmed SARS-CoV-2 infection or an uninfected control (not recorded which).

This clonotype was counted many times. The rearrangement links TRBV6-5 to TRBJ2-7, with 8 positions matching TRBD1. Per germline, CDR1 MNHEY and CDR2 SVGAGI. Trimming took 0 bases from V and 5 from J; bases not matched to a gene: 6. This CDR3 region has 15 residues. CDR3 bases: TGTGCCAGCAGTTACTCGAGACAGGGGATTGACGAGCAGTACTTC. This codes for CASSYSRQGIDEQYF.

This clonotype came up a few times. Here the CDR3 reads CASSQEGRWNTGELFF. CDR3 nucleotides: TGTGCCAGCAGCCAAGAGGGGAGGTGGAACACCGGGGAGCTGTTTTTT. The chain uses TRBV14 and TRBJ2-2, with D tentatively TRBD2 (6 bases). This CDR3 is 16 amino acids long. Germline V gives CDR1 SGHDN, CDR2 FVKESK. V lost 0 bases to trimming and J lost 1 base, with 9 bases between them.

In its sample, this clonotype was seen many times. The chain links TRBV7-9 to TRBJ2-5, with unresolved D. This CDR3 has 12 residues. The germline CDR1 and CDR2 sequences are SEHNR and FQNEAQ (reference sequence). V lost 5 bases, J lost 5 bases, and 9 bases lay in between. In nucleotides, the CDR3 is TGTGCCAGCAGCCTAACCTTTGAGACCCAGTACTTC. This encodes CASSLTFETQYF.

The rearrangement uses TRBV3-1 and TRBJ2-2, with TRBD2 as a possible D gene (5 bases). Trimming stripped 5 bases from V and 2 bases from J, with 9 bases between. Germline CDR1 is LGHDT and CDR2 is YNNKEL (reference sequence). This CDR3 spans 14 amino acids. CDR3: CASSNSGNTGELFF. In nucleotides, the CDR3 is TGTGCCAGCAGCAACTCGGGAAACACCGGGGAGCTGTTTTTT.

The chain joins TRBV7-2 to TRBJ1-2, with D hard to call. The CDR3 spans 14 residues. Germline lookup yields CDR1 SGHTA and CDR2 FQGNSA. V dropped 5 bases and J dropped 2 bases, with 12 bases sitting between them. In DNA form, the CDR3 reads TGTGCCAGCAGCCGACCCGACGGAAACTATGGCTACACCTTC. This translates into CASSRPDGNYGYTF.

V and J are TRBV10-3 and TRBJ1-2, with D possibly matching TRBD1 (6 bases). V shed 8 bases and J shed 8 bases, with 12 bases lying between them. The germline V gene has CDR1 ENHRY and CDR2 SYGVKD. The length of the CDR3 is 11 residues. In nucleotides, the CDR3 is TGTGCCATCCGGCAGGGGAGAGGCTACACCTTC. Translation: CAIRQGRGYTF.

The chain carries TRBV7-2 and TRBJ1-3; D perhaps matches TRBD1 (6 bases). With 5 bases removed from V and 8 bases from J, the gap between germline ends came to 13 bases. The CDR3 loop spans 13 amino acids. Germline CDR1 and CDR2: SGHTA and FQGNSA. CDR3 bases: TGTGCCAGCAGCCAGGACAGACGGGACACCATATATTTT. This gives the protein CASSQDRRDTIYF.

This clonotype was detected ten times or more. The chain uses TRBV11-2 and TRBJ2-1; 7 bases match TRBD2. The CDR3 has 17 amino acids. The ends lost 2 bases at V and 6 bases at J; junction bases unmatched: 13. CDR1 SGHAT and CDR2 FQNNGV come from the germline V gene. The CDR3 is CASSLRPRGGDPNEQFF. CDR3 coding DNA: TGTGCCAGCAGCTTAAGGCCACGGGGAGGGGACCCCAATGAGCAGTTCTTC.

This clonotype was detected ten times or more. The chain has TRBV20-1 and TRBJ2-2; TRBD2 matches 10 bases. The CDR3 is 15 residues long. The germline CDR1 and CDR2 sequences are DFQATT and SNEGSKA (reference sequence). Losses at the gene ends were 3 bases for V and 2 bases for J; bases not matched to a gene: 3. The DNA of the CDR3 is TGCAGTGCTAGGACTAGCGGGCTTAACACCGGGGAGCTGTTTTTT. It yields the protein CSARTSGLNTGELFF.

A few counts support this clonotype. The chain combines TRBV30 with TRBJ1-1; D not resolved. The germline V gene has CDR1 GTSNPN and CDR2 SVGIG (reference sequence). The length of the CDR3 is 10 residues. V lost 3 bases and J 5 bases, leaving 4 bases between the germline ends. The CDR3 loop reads CAWRETEAFF. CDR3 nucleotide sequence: TGTGCCTGGAGAGAGACTGAAGCTTTCTTT.

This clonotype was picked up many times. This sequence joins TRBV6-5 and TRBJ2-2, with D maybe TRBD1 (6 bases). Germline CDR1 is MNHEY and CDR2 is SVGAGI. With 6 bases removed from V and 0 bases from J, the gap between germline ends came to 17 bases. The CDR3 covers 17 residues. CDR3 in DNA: TGTGCCAGCAGGGAGACAGGCCGCACCTCGAACACCGGGGAGCTGTTTTTT. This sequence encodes CASRETGRTSNTGELFF.

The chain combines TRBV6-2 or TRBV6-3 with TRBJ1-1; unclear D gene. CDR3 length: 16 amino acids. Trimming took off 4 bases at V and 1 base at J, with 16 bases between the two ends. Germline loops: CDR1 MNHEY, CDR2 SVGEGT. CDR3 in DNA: TGTGCCAGCAGTTCCCTGACGGACTACCGGAACACTGAAGCTTTCTTT. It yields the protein CASSSLTDYRNTEAFF.

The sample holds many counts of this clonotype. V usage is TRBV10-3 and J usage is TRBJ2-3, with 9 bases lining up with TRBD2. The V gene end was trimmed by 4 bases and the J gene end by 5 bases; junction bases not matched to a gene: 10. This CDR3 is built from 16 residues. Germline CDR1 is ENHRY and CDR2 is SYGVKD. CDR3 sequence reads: CAISGLAGSRGDTQYF. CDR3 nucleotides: TGTGCCATCAGTGGGCTAGCGGGGAGTCGGGGAGATACGCAGTATTTT.

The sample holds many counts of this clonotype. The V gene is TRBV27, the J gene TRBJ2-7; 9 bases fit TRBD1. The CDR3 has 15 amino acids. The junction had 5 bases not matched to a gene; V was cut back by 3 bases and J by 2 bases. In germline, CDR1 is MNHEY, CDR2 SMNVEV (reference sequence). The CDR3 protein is CASSFHRGRTYEQYF. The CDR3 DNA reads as TGTGCCAGCAGTTTTCACAGGGGGCGCACCTACGAGCAGTACTTC.

The DNA for the CDR3 is TGCGCCAGCACGGGCCCGTTATACGAGCAGTACTTC. Its translation is CASTGPLYEQYF. The chain uses TRBV10-1 and TRBJ2-7, with unresolved D. V lost 7 bases to trimming and J lost 4 bases, with 11 bases between them. Germline loops: CDR1 WNHNN, CDR2 SYGVQD (reference sequence). The CDR3 totals 12 residues.

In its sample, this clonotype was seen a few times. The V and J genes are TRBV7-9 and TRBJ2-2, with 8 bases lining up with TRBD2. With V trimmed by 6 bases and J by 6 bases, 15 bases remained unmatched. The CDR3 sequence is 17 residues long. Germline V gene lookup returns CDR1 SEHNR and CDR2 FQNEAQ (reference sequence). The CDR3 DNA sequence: TGTGCCAGCAGTCCCCGCCGGGAGGGGCGGGAGCCCGGGGAGCTGTTTTTT. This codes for CASSPRREGREPGELFF. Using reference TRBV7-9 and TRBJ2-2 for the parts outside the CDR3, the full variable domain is DTGVSQNPRHKITKRGQNVTFRCDPISEHNRLYWYRQTLGQGPEFLTYFQNEAQLEKSRLLSDRFSAERPKGSFSTLEIQRTEQGDSAMYLCASSPRREGREPGELFFGEGSRLTVL.

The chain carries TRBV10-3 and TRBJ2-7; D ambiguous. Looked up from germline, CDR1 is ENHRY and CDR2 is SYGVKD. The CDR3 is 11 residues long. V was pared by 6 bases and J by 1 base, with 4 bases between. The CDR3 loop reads CAIRNSYEQYF. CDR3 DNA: TGTGCCATCAGAAATTCCTACGAGCAGTACTTC.

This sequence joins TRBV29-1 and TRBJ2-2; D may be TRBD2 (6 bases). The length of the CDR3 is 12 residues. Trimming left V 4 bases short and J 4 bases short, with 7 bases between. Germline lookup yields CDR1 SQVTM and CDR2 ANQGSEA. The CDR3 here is CSVAGVTGELFF. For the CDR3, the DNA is TGCAGCGTTGCGGGAGTCACCGGGGAGCTGTTTTTT.

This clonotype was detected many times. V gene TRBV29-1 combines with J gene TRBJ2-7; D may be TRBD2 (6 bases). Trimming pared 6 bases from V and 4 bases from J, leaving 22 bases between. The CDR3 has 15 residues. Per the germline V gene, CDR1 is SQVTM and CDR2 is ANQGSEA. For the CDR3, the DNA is TGCAGCGTCACAATGAAAGAGGGGAGCGGGTACGAGCAGTACTTC. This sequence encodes CSVTMKEGSGYEQYF.

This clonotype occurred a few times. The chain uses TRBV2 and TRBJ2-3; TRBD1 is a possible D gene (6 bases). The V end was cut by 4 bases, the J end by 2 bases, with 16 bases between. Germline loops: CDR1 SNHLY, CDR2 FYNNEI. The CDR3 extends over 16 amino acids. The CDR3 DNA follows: TGTGCCAGCAGTGTAGAAGGGGGTTCAATCACAGATACGCAGTATTTT. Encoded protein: CASSVEGGSITDTQYF.

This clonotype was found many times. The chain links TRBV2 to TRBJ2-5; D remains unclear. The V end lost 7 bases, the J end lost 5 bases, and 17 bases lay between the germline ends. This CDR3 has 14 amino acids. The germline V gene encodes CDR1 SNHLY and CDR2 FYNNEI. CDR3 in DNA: TGTGCCAGCATTGATCAAAACCCGTCGGAGACCCAGTACTTC. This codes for CASIDQNPSETQYF.

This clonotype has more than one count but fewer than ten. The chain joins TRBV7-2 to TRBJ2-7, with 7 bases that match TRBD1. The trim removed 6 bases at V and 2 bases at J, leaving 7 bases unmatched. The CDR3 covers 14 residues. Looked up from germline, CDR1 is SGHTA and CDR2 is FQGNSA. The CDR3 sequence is CASRAGGSTYEQYF. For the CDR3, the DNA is TGTGCCAGCAGGGCAGGGGGATCCACCTACGAGCAGTACTTC.

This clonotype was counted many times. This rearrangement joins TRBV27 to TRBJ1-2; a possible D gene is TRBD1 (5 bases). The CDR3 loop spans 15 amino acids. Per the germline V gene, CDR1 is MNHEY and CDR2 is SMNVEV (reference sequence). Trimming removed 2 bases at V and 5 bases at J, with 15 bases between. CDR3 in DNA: TGTGCCAGCAGTTTAGCAGGGAGCGCAGGGTATGGCTACACCTTC. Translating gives CASSLAGSAGYGYTF.